This entry is about one T cell receptor beta chain. This CDR3 spans 18 amino acids. J was trimmed by 3 bases and V by 1 base; bases with no gene match: 12. Germline V gene lookup returns CDR1 KGHSH and CDR2 LQKENI. This record belongs to a study of blood T cell repertoires in COVID-19. As for the study in general: There were acute and convalescent COVID-19 samples, and they came from the United States, Italy and Spain. The analysed material was cDNA or gDNA that came from T cells, B-cell-depleted T cells, or PBMCs.

Repertoires were generated with immunoSEQ multiplex PCR, while TCRdb's copy carries only in-frame clones and drops some. This table has about 300,000 clones, around 90% appearing once. This TCR was recovered from a man younger than 35 who had recovered from COVID-19. The chain employs TRBV18 and TRBJ1-2, with 9 positions matching TRBD1. Material: peripheral blood. This CDR3 is CASSPLFDRDRADYGYTF. CDR3 DNA sequence: TGTGCCAGCTCACCACTGTTCGATAGGGACAGGGCAGACTATGGCTACACCTTC.